The 19 T cell receptor beta chains in this list originate from one sample, sequenced in a study of T cells in Graves' hyperthyroidism and ophthalmopathy. RNA transcripts yielded amplified TCR beta CDR3 regions. HTBI primers drove first-round RT-PCR of the TCR CDR3. TCRdb passed the multiplex PCR reads through MiXCR, listing each CDR3 protein once. In the table there are fewer than 650,000 distinct CDR3 sequences, around 14% of which are singletons. The specimen was blood. All receptors derive from a woman under 30 with Graves' ophthalmopathy.

This clonotype occurred many times. The chain is built from TRBV28 and TRBJ2-6; TRBD1 might be the D (7 bases). Between the trimmed V and J ends, which lost 8 bases and 3 bases, there was a span of 17 bases. CDR1 is MDHEN and CDR2 is SYDVKM in the germline V gene. The CDR3 has 16 amino acids. Written as DNA, the CDR3 is TGTGCCAGCGGAAAGGAGGGGGCGGGTGGGGCCAACGTCCTGACTTTC. Its translation is CASGKEGAGGANVLTF.

The chain employs TRBV28 and TRBJ1-2; D possibly corresponds to TRBD1 (6 bases). V was pared by 5 bases and J by 4 bases, with 17 bases between. The CDR3 loop spans 15 amino acids. Germline values: CDR1 MDHEN, CDR2 SYDVKM. The CDR3 nucleotides read TGTGCCAGCAGTACCGGACAGACCTCTCCCTATGGCTACACCTTC. Translated: CASSTGQTSPYGYTF.

Many counts were recorded for this clonotype. Here the CDR3 DNA reads TGTGCCAGCAGCTCCGGGACTAGCGCCCAGGAGACCCAGTACTTC. Protein: CASSSGTSAQETQYF. This rearrangement joins TRBV7-3 to TRBJ2-5; 10 bases line up with TRBD2. The CDR3 has 15 amino acids. Germline V lookup: CDR1 SGHTA, CDR2 FQGTGA. V was clipped by 4 bases and J by 5 bases; unmatched bases: 7.

Many counts were recorded for this clonotype. The chain links TRBV11-3 to TRBJ2-1; 8 nucleotides agree with TRBD2. Trimming took 5 bases from V and 7 from J; bases not matched to a gene: 10. Germline V lookup: CDR1 SGHNT, CDR2 YENEEA. This CDR3 spans 15 amino acids. CDR3: CASSPGGADLNEQFF. The CDR3 DNA follows: TGTGCCAGCAGCCCCGGGGGGGCGGATTTAAATGAGCAGTTCTTC.

This clonotype has at least ten counts. This rearrangement joins TRBV11-3 to TRBJ2-7, with 10 positions matching TRBD2. The germline V gene has CDR1 SGHNT and CDR2 YENEEA. The CDR3 has 17 amino acids. The ends lost 0 bases at V and 0 bases at J; junction bases unmatched: 5. CDR3 loop: CASSLDRWTSGSYEQYF. The CDR3 coding sequence is TGTGCCAGCAGCTTAGATCGGTGGACTAGCGGCTCCTACGAGCAGTACTTC.

This clonotype was counted only a few times. The chain recombines TRBV29-1 with TRBJ2-5; TRBD1 or TRBD2 may be the D gene (5 bases each). The germline CDR1 and CDR2 sequences are SQVTM and ANQGSEA. This CDR3 is built from 11 residues. Trimming cost V 8 bases and J 3 bases, with 10 bases left between them. Here the CDR3 reads CSSGDEETQYF. The CDR3 DNA is TGCAGCTCCGGGGACGAAGAGACCCAGTACTTC.

Ten or more counts support this clonotype. This chain links TRBV12-3 or TRBV12-4 with TRBJ1-5; perhaps TRBD1 as D (6 bases). V lost 3 bases to trimming and J lost 5 bases, with 14 bases between them. The CDR3 has 15 residues. CDR3 residues: CASSLRGQRDQPQHF. CDR3 coding DNA: TGTGCCAGCAGTTTGCGTGGACAGAGAGATCAGCCCCAGCATTTT.

This clonotype was observed many times. The rearrangement uses TRBV11-3 and TRBJ1-1; 8 bases are shared with TRBD1. The CDR3 runs to 15 residues. The V gene's germline CDR1 is SGHNT and CDR2 YENEEA. The trim removed 5 bases at V and 5 bases at J, leaving 10 bases unmatched. The CDR3 nucleotides read TGTGCCAGCAGCCCCTCTAACAGGGGGGAGACTGAAGCTTTCTTT. This gives the protein CASSPSNRGETEAFF.

This clonotype was seen more than once but under ten times. J is TRBJ1-2 and V is TRBV30; 9 bases agree with TRBD1. V dropped 2 bases and J dropped 2; count of bases not matched to a gene: 6. The CDR3 runs 15 residues. Germline loops: CDR1 GTSNPN, CDR2 SVGIG (reference sequence). This CDR3 reads CAWSSPGTGNYGYTF. CDR3 nucleotides: TGTGCCTGGAGTAGTCCCGGGACAGGGAACTATGGCTACACCTTC.

This chain uses TRBV29-1 with TRBJ2-3; D not certain. The germline CDR1 and CDR2 sequences are SQVTM and ANQGSEA. The CDR3 runs 12 residues. Trimming cost V 0 bases and J 5 bases, with 6 bases left between them. The CDR3 loop is CSVEDNGDTQYF. The CDR3 coding sequence is TGCAGCGTTGAAGATAATGGAGATACGCAGTATTTT.

Many counts were recorded for this clonotype. At one of its ends the junction is not consistent with the germline gene, which may arise from a read error. J is TRBJ2-7 and V is TRBV6-1; 8 nucleotides line up with TRBD1. Germline lookup yields CDR1 MNHNS and CDR2 SASEGT. CDR3 size: 14 residues. This CDR3 is CASREGQGPYEQYF. Written as DNA, the CDR3 is TGTGCCAGCAGGGAAGGACAGGGTCCCTACGAGCAGTACTTC.

This clonotype was recorded at least ten times. This chain uses TRBV30 with TRBJ2-7; D gene uncertain. Germline values: CDR1 GTSNPN, CDR2 SVGIG (reference sequence). The V end was cut by 1 base, the J end by 2 bases, with 6 bases between. This CDR3 is built from 12 residues. This CDR3 is CAWSDLAYEQYF. The CDR3 nucleotides are TGTGCCTGGAGTGACTTGGCCTACGAGCAGTACTTC.

V gene TRBV12-3 or TRBV12-4 combines with J gene TRBJ1-3; possible D gene TRBD1, 5 bases. The germline V and J ends were trimmed by 5 bases and 0 bases, with 17 bases remaining between them. The CDR3 contains 17 residues. CDR3 loop: CASSPWGRQSSGNTIYF. In nucleotides, the CDR3 is TGTGCCAGCAGTCCCTGGGGCAGGCAGAGCTCTGGAAACACCATATATTTT.

This clonotype was detected ten times or more. This chain connects TRBV6-5 to TRBJ2-7, with D perhaps assigned TRBD1 or TRBD2 (5 bases each). The CDR3 is 14 residues long. The germline gives CDR1 MNHEY, CDR2 SVGAGI. Trimming removed 0 bases from V and 0 bases from J, with 6 bases in between. For the CDR3, the DNA is TGTGCCAGCAGTTACTCGAGGGGCTCCTACGAGCAGTACTTC. It yields the protein CASSYSRGSYEQYF.

This clonotype was counted many times. The chain joins TRBV7-9 to TRBJ1-1, with D hard to call. The CDR3 runs 14 residues. The V end lost 5 bases, the J end lost 6 bases, and 16 bases lay between the germline ends. The germline CDR1 and CDR2 sequences are SEHNR and FQNEAQ (reference sequence). The CDR3 protein is CASSPLRSGAEAFF. CDR3 bases: TGTGCCAGCAGCCCCCTCCGGAGTGGCGCTGAAGCTTTCTTT.

The chain couples TRBV11-2 to TRBJ1-1; TRBD1 agrees at 9 bases. The CDR3 contains 14 residues. Trimming cost V 1 base and J 11 bases; bases outside gene matches: 8. The germline gives CDR1 SGHAT, CDR2 FQNNGV. CDR3 region: CASSLVRGQGYAFF. The CDR3 DNA reads as TGTGCCAGCAGCTTAGTAAGGGGACAGGGCTACGCTTTCTTT.

The rearrangement links TRBV6-2 or TRBV6-3 to TRBJ2-1; D is possibly TRBD2 (7 bases). CDR3 length equals 14 residues. V was pared by 7 bases and J by 10 bases, with 20 bases between. CDR1 and CDR2 (germline): MNHEY, SVGEGT. CDR3 loop: CASNPGGGSTEQFF. CDR3 nucleotides: TGTGCCAGCAATCCGGGGGGCGGGAGCACCGAGCAGTTCTTC.

This clonotype was recorded many times. The V and J genes are TRBV30 and TRBJ1-2; 9 bases are a match to TRBD1. Trimming removed 2 bases from V and 6 bases from J; junction bases left unmatched: 7. The CDR3 is made up of 14 amino acids. CDR1 is GTSNPN and CDR2 is SVGIG in the germline V gene (reference sequence). Written as DNA, the CDR3 is TGTGCCTGGAGTAAGACGGACAGGGGAAATGGCTACACCTTC. Protein sequence: CAWSKTDRGNGYTF.

In this sample, this clonotype turned up many times. The chain links TRBV6-2 or TRBV6-3 to TRBJ1-1; 9 bases line up with TRBD1. This CDR3 is built from 15 residues. Germline-derived CDR1 and CDR2 are MNHEY and SVGEGT. The V and J ends lost 5 bases and 1 base, in that order; junction bases with no gene match: 5. CDR3 protein: CASSKDRGWNTEAFF. Written as DNA, the CDR3 is TGTGCCAGCAGTAAGGACAGGGGTTGGAACACTGAAGCTTTCTTT.